This T cell receptor (beta chain) appears in the sequencing data of a study of blood T cell repertoires in COVID-19. Study context: The study drew acute and convalescent COVID-19 samples from the United States, Italy and Spain.

The V end was cut by 6 bases, the J end by 7 bases, with 12 bases between. The V gene's germline CDR1 is MDHEN and CDR2 SYDVKM. The CDR3 loop spans 13 amino acids. The authors' processing: The assay estimated nucleated cells by amplifying reference gene primers. The protocol was immunoSEQ multiplex PCR, while the TCRdb copy is restricted to in-frame clones and leaves out a portion. That table furnishes V, J and clone size, whereas the DNA furnished D and trimming. This sample has 250,000 to 300,000 clones, with around 90% found just once. The sequenced sample consisted of PBMCs or T cells enriched from blood (not recorded which). The genes are TRBV28 and TRBJ2-2; TRBD2 is a possible D gene (5 bases). The TCR originated in a woman aged 25 to 45 who had recovered from COVID-19. The CDR3 nucleotides are TGTGCCAGCAGACCCTCGCGGGTCGGGGAGCTGTTTTTT. Translation: CASRPSRVGELFF.